The present entry profiles one T cell receptor beta chain with its context. Its specificity is not known. The CDR3 consists of 16 residues. V lost 5 bases to trimming and J lost 2 bases; unmatched junction nucleotides: 9. Germline CDR1 and CDR2: LNHDA and SQIVND (reference sequence). TCRdb keeps only in-frame clones here, not all; method: immunoSEQ multiplex PCR. The table lists 300,000 or so clones, roughly 90% of them singletons, with 0.9% to 1% in the top ten. This specimen belongs to a study of cytomegalovirus exposure and HLA in healthy donors. The study, taken as a whole, reports: Most TCRs appeared rarely, but some public TCRs recurred in many donors. Listed as cytomegalovirus-associated were 150 or so TCR beta chains. First-cohort TCR clusters tended to co-occur in the roughly 130 validation repertoires, a later analysis found.

The sequence came from a man in his thirties or forties in good health and CMV-seronegative. The specimen sequenced was PBMCs. This sequence joins TRBV19 and TRBJ2-5; 9 positions agree with TRBD2. CDR3 sequence reads: CASSRFGSGGQETQYF. Written as DNA, the CDR3 is TGTGCCAGTAGTCGGTTCGGTAGCGGGGGACAAGAGACCCAGTACTTC. The variable domain in full, with the rest retrieved from reference TRBV19 and TRBJ2-5, is DGGITQSPKYLFRKEGQNVTLSCEQNLNHDAMYWYRQDPGQGLRLIYYSQIVNDFQKGDIAEGYSVSREKKESFPLTVTSAQKNPTAFYLCASSRFGSGGQETQYFGPGTRLLVL.